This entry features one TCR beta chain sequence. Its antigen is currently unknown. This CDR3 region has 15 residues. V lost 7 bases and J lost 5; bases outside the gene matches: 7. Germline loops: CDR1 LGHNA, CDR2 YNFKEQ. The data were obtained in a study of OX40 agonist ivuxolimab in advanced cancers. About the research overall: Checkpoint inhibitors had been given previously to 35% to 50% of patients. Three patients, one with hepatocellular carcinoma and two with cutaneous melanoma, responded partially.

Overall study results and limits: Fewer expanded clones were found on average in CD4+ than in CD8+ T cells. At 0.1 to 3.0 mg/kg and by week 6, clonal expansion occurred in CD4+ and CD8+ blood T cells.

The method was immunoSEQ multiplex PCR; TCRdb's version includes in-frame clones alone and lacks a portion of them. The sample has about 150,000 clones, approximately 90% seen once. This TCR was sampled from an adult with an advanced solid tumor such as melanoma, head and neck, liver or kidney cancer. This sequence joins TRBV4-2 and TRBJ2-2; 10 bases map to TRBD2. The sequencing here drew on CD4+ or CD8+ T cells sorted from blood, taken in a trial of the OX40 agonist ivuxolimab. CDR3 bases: TGTGCCAGCACTCCTAGCGGGAGCGAGACCGGGGAGCTGTTTTTT. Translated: CASTPSGSETGELFF.